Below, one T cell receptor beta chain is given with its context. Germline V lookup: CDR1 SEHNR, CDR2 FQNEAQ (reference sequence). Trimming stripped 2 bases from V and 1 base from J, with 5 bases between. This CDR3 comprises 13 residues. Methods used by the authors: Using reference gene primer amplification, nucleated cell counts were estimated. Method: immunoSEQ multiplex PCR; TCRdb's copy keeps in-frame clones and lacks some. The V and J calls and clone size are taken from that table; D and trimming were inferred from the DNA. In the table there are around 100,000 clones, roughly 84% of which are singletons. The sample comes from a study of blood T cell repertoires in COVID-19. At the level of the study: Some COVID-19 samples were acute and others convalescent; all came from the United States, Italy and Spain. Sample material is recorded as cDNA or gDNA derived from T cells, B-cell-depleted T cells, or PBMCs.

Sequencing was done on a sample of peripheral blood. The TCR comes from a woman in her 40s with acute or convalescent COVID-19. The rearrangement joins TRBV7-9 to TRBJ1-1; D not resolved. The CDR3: CASSLRENTEAFF. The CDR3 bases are TGTGCCAGCAGCTTACGGGAGAACACTGAAGCTTTCTTT.